The T cell receptor beta chain described here comes from a study of blood T cell repertoires in COVID-19. Study background: Sample material is recorded as cDNA or gDNA derived from T cells, B-cell-depleted T cells, or PBMCs.

The table came from immunoSEQ multiplex PCR; TCRdb's copy has only in-frame clones and leaves some out. The sample has about 350,000 clones, approximately 89% seen once. The CDR3 spans 13 residues. Trimming removed 10 bases from V and 4 bases from J; junction bases left unmatched: 5. CDR1 is LNHDA and CDR2 is SQIVND in the germline V gene (reference sequence). This chain uses TRBV19 with TRBJ1-5, with 9 bases fitting TRBD1. What was sequenced was peripheral blood. The source is a woman in her sixties with COVID-19, enrolled during active disease. CDR3 sequence reads: CATTGQGNQPQHF. The CDR3 region has the DNA TGTGCCACGACAGGACAGGGGAATCAGCCCCAGCATTTT.